This T cell receptor (beta chain) was captured by sequencing in a study of cytomegalovirus exposure and HLA in healthy donors. This CDR3 has 15 amino acids. Trimming took off 3 bases at V and 7 bases at J, with 19 bases between the two ends. Per the germline V gene, CDR1 is MNHNS and CDR2 is SASEGT. Amplification used 60 Vbeta primers and 13 Jbeta primers. Clones were sequenced by immunoSEQ multiplex PCR, and TCRdb holds only the in-frame ones, with some missing. The sample lists roughly 130,000 clones; 84% were seen once. This chain joins TRBV6-1 and TRBJ2-7, with TRBD1 as a possible D gene (6 bases). This TCR was recovered from a woman between 18 and 29 years old in good health and CMV-seropositive. Sequencing was done on a sample of PBMCs. In nucleotides, the CDR3 is TGTGCCAGCAGTGACCCCATATTTGGACAGAAGGAGCAGTACTTC. Its translation: CASSDPIFGQKEQYF.